The 7 T cell receptor beta chains below come from one sample, sequenced in a study of cytomegalovirus exposure and HLA in healthy donors. Researchers ran the PCR with 60 Vbeta and 13 Jbeta primers. The protocol was immunoSEQ multiplex PCR, while the TCRdb copy is restricted to in-frame clones and leaves out a portion. The table lists roughly 250,000 clones, 84% of them singletons, with 2% in the top ten. The sequenced material came from PBMCs. The receptor set was obtained from a woman aged 40 to 49 in good health and CMV-seropositive.

The chain uses TRBV19 and TRBJ1-3; no clear D. Germline values: CDR1 LNHDA, CDR2 SQIVND (reference sequence). Between the trimmed V and J ends, which lost 3 bases and 2 bases, there was a span of 14 bases. This CDR3 is built from 16 residues. The CDR3 region is CASSIDVVTAGNTIYF. In DNA, the CDR3 is TGTGCCAGTAGTATCGACGTTGTGACTGCTGGAAACACCATATATTTT.

V gene TRBV5-6 combines with J gene TRBJ1-5; no firm D call. The ends were cut back, 1 base at V and 3 bases at J, with 14 bases in the middle. CDR1 and CDR2 from the germline V gene are SGHDT and YYEEEE. The CDR3 covers 16 residues. The CDR3 sequence: CASSLLGDNINQPQHF. In DNA form, the CDR3 reads TGTGCCAGCAGCTTGCTGGGAGATAACATCAATCAGCCCCAGCATTTT.

This rearrangement joins TRBV5-1 to TRBJ2-1; 7 nucleotides match TRBD1. Germline V gene lookup returns CDR1 SGHRS and CDR2 YFSETQ. The junction had 6 bases not matched to a gene; V was cut back by 4 bases and J by 2 bases. This CDR3 is 15 amino acids long. CDR3 bases: TGCGCCAGCAGCAGGACAGGCAACCCCTACAATGAGCAGTTCTTC. It specifies CASSRTGNPYNEQFF.

The gene calls are TRBV15 and TRBJ2-7; D is perhaps TRBD1 (6 bases). The CDR3 sequence is 14 residues long. V dropped 7 bases and J dropped 5 bases, with 18 bases sitting between them. CDR1 and CDR2 (germline): LNHNV, YYDKDF (reference sequence). The CDR3 coding sequence is TGTGCCACCAACGAGAGGGGACACTTGGACGAGCAGTACTTC. Translation: CATNERGHLDEQYF.

To note about this clone: Other DNA sequences in this specimen translate into the identical CDR3. V and J are TRBV7-9 and TRBJ2-7, with TRBD1 identical over 8 bases. Trimming took 5 bases from V and 3 from J; bases not matched to a gene: 6. This CDR3 region has 14 residues. CDR1 is SEHNR, CDR2 FQNEAQ, per germline (reference sequence). Here the CDR3 DNA reads TGTGCCAGCAGCCCACCCGGGACAGGCTACGAGCAGTACTTC. Translated: CASSPPGTGYEQYF.

This chain links TRBV19 with TRBJ1-1; possible D gene TRBD1, 5 bases. Germline values: CDR1 LNHDA, CDR2 SQIVND (reference sequence). Trimming removed 5 bases at V and 8 bases at J, with 12 bases between. This CDR3 comprises 12 residues. The CDR3 DNA reads as TGTGCCAGTAGTCTAACAGGTACGGAAGCTTTCTTT. It encodes CASSLTGTEAFF. Filled out from reference TRBV19 and TRBJ1-1, the complete variable domain reads DGGITQSPKYLFRKEGQNVTLSCEQNLNHDAMYWYRQDPGQGLRLIYYSQIVNDFQKGDIAEGYSVSREKKESFPLTVTSAQKNPTAFYLCASSLTGTEAFFGQGTRLTVV.

This clone was recorded a few times. The V gene is TRBV4-3, the J gene TRBJ2-3; 10 bases agree with TRBD2. The CDR3 consists of 20 residues. V trimming: 0 bases; J trimming: 3 bases; junction bases outside the gene matches: 15. CDR1 is LGHNA, CDR2 YSLEER, per germline. The CDR3 loop is CASSQDRVRTSGNETDTQYF. CDR3 DNA: TGCGCCAGCAGCCAAGATCGGGTCCGGACTAGCGGAAATGAAACAGATACGCAGTATTTT.